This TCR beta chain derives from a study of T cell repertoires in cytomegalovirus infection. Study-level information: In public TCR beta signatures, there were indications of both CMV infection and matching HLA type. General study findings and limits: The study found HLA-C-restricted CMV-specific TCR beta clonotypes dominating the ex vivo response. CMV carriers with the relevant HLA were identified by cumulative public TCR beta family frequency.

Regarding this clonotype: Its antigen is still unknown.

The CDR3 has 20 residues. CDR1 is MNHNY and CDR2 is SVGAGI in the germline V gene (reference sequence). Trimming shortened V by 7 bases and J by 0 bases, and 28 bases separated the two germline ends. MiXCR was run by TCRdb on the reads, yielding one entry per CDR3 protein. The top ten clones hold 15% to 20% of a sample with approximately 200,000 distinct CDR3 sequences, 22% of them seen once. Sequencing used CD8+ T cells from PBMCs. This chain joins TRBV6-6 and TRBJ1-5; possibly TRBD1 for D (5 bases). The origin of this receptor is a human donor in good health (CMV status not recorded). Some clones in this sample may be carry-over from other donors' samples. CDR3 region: CASTLSGGYRRYDSNQPQHF. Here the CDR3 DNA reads TGTGCCAGCACCCTCTCCGGAGGGTACAGGAGATATGATAGCAATCAGCCCCAGCATTTT.